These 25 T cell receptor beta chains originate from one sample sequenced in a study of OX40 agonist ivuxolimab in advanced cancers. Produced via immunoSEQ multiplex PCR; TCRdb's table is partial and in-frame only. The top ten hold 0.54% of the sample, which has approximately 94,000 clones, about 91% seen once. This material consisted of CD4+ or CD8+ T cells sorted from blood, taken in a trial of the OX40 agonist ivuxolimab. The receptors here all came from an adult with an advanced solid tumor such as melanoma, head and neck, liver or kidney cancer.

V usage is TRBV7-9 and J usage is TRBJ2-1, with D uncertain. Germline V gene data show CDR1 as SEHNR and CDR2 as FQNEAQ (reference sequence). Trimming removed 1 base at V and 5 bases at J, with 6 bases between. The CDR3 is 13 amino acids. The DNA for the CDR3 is TGTGCCAGCAGCTTAGGCTACCACAATGAGCAGTTCTTC. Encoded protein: CASSLGYHNEQFF.

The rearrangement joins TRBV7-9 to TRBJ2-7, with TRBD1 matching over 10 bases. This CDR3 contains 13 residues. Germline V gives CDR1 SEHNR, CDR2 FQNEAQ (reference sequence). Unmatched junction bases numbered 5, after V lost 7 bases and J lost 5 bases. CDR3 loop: CASTGTGVNEQYF. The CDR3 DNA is TGTGCCAGCACCGGGACAGGGGTTAACGAGCAGTACTTC.

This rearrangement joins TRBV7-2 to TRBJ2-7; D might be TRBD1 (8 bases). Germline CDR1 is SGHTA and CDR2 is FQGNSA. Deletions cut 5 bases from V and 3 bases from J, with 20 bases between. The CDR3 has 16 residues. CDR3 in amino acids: CASSVGGGTGLYEQYF. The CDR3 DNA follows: TGTGCCAGCAGCGTAGGGGGAGGGACAGGACTCTACGAGCAGTACTTC.

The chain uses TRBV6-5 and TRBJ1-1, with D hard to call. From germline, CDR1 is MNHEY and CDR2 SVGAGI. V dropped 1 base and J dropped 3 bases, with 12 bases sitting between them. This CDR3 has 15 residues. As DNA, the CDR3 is TGTGCCAGCAGTTACTGGGGTCCCTCGGACACTGAAGCTTTCTTT. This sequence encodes CASSYWGPSDTEAFF.

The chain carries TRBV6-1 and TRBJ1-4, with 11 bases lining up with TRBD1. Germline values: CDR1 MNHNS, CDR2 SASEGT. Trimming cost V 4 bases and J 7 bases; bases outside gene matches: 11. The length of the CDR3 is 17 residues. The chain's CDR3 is CASSAGPGQGASEKLFF. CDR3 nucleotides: TGTGCCAGCAGTGCCGGACCCGGACAGGGGGCCAGTGAAAAACTGTTTTTT.

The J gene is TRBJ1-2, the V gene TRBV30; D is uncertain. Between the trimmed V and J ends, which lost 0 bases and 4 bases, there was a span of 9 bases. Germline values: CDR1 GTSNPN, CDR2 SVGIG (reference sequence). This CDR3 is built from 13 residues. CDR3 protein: CAWSVRPSYGYTF. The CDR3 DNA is TGTGCCTGGAGTGTACGACCGTCCTATGGCTACACCTTC.

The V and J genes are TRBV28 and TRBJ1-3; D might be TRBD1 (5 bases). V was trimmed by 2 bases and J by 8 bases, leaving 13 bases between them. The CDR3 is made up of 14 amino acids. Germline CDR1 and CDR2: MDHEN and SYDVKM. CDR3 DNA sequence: TGTGCCAGCAGTTTACCAGGGTTCGTGGACACCATATATTTT. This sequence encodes CASSLPGFVDTIYF.

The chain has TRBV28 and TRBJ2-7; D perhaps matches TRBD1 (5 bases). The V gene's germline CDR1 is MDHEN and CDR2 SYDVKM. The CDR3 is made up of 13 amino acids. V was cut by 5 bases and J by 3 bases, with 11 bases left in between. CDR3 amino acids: CASSPPGNYEQYF. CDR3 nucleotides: TGTGCCAGCAGTCCCCCAGGGAACTACGAGCAGTACTTC.

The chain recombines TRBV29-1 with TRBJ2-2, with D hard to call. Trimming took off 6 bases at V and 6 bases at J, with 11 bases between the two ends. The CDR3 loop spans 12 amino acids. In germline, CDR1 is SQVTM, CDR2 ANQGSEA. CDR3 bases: TGCAGCGTAAAAAGGGTGGCCGGGGAGCTGTTTTTT. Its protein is CSVKRVAGELFF.

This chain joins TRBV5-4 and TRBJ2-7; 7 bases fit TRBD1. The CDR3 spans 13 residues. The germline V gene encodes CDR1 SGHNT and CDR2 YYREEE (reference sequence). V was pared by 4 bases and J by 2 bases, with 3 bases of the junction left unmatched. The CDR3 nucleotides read TGTGCCAGCAGCGCTGGACAGGCCTACGAGCAGTACTTC. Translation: CASSAGQAYEQYF.

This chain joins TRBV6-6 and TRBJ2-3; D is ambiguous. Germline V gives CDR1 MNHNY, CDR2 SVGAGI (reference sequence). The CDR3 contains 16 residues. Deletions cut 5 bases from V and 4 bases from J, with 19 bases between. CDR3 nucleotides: TGTGCCAGCAGTCCTAACGCTAGGAGAGTATCAGATACGCAGTATTTT. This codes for CASSPNARRVSDTQYF.

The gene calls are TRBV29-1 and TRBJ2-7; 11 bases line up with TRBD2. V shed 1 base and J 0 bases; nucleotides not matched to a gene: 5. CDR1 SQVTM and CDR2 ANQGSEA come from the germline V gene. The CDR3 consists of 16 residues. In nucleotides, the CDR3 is TGCAGCGTTGAAGGACTAGCGGGGAAAAACTCCTACGAGCAGTACTTC. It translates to CSVEGLAGKNSYEQYF.

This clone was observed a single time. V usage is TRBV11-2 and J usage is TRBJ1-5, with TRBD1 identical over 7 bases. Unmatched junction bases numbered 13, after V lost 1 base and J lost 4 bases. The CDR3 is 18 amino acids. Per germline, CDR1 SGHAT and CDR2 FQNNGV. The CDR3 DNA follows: TGTGCCAGCAGCTTAGCCAACAGGGGTGGTTCCCAAAATCAGCCCCAGCATTTT. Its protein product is CASSLANRGGSQNQPQHF.

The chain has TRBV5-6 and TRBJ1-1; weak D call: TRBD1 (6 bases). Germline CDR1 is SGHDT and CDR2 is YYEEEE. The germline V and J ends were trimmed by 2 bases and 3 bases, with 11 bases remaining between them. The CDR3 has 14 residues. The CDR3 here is CASSLQGTHTEAFF. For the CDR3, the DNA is TGTGCCAGCAGCTTACAGGGTACCCACACTGAAGCTTTCTTT.

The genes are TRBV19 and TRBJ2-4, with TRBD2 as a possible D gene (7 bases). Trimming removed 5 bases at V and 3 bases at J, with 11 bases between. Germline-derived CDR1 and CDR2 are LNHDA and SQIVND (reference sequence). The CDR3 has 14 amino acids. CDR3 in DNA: TGTGCCAGTAGTGTAAGGGGGGGCAAAAACATTCAGTACTTC. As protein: CASSVRGGKNIQYF.

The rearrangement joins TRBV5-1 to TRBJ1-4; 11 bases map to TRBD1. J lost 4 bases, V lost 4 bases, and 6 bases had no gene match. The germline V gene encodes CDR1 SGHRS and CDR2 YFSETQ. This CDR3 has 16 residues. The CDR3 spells CASSNGQGANNEKLFF. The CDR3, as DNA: TGCGCCAGCAGCAACGGACAGGGGGCGAATAATGAAAAACTGTTTTTT.

The CDR3 nucleotides read TGTGCCAGCAGCCCCCAAGGATCGGTCAGCTCCTACAATGAGCAGTTCTTC. As protein: CASSPQGSVSSYNEQFF. The V gene is TRBV7-3, the J gene TRBJ2-1; no definite D call. V lost 5 bases, J lost 0 bases, and 17 bases lay in between. Germline V gene sequence: CDR1 SGHTA, CDR2 FQGTGA. The CDR3 loop spans 17 amino acids.

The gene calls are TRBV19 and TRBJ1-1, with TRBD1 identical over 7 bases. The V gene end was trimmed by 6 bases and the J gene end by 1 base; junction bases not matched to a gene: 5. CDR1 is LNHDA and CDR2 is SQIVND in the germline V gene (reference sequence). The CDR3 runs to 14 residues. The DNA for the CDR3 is TGTGCCAGTAGAACCGGGACAGCGAACACTGAAGCTTTCTTT. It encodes CASRTGTANTEAFF.

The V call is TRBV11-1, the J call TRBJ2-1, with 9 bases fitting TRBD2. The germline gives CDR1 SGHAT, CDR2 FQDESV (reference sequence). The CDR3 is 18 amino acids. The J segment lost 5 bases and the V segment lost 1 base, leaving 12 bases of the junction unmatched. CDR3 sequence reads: CASSLDLPTSGPHNEQFF. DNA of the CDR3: TGTGCCAGCAGCTTAGACCTCCCTACTAGCGGGCCCCACAATGAGCAGTTCTTC. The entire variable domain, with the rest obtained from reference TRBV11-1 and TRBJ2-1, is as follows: EAEVAQSPRYKITEKSQAVAFWCDPISGHATLYWYRQILGQGPELLVQFQDESVVDDSQLPKDRFSAERLKGVDSTLKIQPAELGDSAMYLCASSLDLPTSGPHNEQFFGPGTRLTVL.

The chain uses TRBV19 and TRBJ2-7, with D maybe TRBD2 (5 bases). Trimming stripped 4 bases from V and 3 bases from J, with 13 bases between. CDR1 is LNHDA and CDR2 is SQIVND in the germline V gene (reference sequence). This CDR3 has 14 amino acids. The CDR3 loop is CASSRAGSYYEQYF. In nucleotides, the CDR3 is TGTGCCAGTAGTAGGGCGGGCTCCTACTACGAGCAGTACTTC.

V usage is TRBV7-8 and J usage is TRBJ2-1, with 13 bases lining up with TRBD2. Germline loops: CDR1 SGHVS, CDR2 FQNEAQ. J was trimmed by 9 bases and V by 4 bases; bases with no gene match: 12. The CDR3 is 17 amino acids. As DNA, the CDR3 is TGTGCCAGCAGCTCATCACTAGCGGGAGGGCCGTGGAGTGAGCAGTTCTTC. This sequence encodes CASSSSLAGGPWSEQFF.

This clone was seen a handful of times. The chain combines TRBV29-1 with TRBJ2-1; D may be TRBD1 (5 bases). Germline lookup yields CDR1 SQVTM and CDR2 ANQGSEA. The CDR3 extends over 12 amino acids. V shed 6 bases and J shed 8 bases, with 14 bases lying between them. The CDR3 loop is CSVKPGSDEQFF. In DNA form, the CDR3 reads TGCAGCGTGAAACCAGGGTCCGATGAGCAGTTCTTC.

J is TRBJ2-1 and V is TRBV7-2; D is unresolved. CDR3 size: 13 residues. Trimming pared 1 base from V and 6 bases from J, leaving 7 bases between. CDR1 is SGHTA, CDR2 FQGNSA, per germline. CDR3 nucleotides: TGTGCCAGCAGCTTAGGGCCCCGCAATGAGCAGTTCTTC. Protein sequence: CASSLGPRNEQFF.

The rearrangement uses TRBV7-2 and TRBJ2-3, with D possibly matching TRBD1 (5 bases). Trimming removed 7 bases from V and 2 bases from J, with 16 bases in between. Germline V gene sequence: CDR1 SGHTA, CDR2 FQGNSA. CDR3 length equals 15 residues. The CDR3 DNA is TGTGCCAGCACTACCTGGGGCCTGTACACAGATACGCAGTATTTT. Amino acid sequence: CASTTWGLYTDTQYF.

CDR3 DNA sequence: TGTGCCAGCAGTTCATCGGGACAGGGCTATAGCAATCAGCCCCAGCATTTT. Translation: CASSSSGQGYSNQPQHF. The rearrangement joins TRBV28 to TRBJ1-5, with 9 bases that match TRBD1. The CDR3 is 17 amino acids. Looked up from germline, CDR1 is MDHEN and CDR2 is SYDVKM. Germline trimming cut 4 bases from V and 0 bases from J; bases unmatched to any gene: 7.